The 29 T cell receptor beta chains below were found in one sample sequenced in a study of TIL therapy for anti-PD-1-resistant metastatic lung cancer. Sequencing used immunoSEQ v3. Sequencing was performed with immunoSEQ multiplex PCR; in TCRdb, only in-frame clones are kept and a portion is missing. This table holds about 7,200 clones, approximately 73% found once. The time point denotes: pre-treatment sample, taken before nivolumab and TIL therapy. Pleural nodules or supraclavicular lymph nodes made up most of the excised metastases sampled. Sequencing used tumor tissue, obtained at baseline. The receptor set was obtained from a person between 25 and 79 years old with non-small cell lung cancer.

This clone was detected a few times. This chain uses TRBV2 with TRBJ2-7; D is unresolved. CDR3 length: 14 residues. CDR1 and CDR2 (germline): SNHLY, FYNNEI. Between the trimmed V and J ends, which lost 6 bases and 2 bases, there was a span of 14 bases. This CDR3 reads CASRWTQSTYEQYF. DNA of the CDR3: TGTGCCAGCAGATGGACCCAATCAACCTACGAGCAGTACTTC.

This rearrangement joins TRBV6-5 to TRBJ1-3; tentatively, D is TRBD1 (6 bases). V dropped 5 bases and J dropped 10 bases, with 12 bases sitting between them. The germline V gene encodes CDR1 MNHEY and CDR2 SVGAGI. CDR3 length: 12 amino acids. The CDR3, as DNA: TGTGCCAGCAGTGAGAACAGGGCGACCATATATTTT. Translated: CASSENRATIYF.

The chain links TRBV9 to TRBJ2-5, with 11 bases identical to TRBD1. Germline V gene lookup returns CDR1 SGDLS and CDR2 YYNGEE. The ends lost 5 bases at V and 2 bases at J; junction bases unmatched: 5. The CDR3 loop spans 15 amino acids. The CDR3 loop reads CASSLGQGVQETQYF. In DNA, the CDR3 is TGTGCCAGCAGTTTGGGACAGGGGGTGCAAGAGACCCAGTACTTC.

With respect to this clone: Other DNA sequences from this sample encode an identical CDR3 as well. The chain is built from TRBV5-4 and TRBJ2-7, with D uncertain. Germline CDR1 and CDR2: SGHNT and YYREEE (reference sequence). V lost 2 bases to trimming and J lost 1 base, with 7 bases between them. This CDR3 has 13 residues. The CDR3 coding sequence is TGTGCCAGCAGCTTTGACCGTTCCTACGAGCAGTACTTC. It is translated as CASSFDRSYEQYF.

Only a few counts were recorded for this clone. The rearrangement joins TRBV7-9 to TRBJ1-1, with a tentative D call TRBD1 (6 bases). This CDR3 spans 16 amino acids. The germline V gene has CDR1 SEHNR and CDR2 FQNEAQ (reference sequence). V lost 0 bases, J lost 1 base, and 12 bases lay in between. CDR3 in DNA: TGTGCCAGCAGCTTAGCCGGGACATACCAGAACACTGAAGCTTTCTTT. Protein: CASSLAGTYQNTEAFF. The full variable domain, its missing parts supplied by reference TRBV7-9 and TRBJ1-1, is DTGVSQNPRHKITKRGQNVTFRCDPISEHNRLYWYRQTLGQGPEFLTYFQNEAQLEKSRLLSDRFSAERPKGSFSTLEIQRTEQGDSAMYLCASSLAGTYQNTEAFFGQGTRLTVV.

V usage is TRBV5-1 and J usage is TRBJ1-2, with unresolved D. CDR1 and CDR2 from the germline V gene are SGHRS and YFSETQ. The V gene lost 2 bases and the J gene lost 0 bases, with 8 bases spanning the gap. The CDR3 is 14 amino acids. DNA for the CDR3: TGCGCCAGCAGCTTCTACCCCCCTAACTATGGCTACACCTTC. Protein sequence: CASSFYPPNYGYTF. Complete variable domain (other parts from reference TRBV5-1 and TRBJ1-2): KAGVTQTPRYLIKTRGQQVTLSCSPISGHRSVSWYQQTPGQGLQFLFEYFSETQRNKGNFPGRFSGRQFSNSRSEMNVSTLELGDSALYLCASSFYPPNYGYTFGSGTRLTVV.

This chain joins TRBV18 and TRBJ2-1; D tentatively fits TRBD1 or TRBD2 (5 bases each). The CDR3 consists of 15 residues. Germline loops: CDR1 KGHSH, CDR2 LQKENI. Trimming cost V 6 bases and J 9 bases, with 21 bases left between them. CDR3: CASSPAGTAFSEQFF. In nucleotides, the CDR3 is TGTGCCAGCTCGCCAGCCGGGACGGCCTTTAGTGAGCAGTTCTTC.

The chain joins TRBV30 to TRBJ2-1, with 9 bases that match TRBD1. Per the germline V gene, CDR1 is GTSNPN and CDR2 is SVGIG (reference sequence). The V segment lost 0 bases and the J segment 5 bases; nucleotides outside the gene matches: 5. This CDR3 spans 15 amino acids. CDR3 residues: CAWSVGTGNNNEQFF. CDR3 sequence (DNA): TGTGCCTGGAGTGTCGGGACAGGGAATAACAATGAGCAGTTCTTC. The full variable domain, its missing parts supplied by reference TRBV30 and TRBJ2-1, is SQTIHQWPATLVQPVGSPLSLECTVEGTSNPNLYWYRQAAGRGLQLLFYSVGIGQISSEVPQNLSASRPQDRQFILSSKKLLLSDSGFYLCAWSVGTGNNNEQFFGPGTRLTVL.

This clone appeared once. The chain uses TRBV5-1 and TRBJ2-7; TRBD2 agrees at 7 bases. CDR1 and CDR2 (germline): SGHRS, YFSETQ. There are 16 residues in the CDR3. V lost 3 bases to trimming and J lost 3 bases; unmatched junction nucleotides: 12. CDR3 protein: CASSSPSSGRDYEQYF. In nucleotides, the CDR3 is TGCGCCAGCAGCTCCCCGTCTAGCGGAAGGGACTACGAGCAGTACTTC.

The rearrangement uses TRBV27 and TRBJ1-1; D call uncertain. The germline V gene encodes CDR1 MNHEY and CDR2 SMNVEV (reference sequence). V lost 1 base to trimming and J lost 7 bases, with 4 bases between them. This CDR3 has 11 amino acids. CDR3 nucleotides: TGTGCCAGCAGTTTATACGGTGAAGCTTTCTTT. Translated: CASSLYGEAFF.

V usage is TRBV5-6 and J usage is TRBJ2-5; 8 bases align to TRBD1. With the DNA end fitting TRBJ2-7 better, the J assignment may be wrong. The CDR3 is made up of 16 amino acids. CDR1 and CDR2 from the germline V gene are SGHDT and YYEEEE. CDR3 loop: CASSLGVDRGTYEQYF. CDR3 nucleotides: TGTGCCAGCAGCTTGGGAGTTGACAGGGGTACTTACGAGCAGTACTTC.

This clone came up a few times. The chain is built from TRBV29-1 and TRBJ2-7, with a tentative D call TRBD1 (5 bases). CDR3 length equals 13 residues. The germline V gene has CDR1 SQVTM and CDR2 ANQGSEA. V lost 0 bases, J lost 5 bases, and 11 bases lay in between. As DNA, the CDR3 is TGCAGCGTTGAAGAAACGGCAGGGAACGAGCAGTACTTC. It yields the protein CSVEETAGNEQYF.

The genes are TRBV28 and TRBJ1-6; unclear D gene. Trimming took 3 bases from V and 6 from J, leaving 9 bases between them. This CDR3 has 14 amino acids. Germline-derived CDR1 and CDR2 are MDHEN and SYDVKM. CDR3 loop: CASSLRSSNSPLHF. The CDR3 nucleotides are TGTGCCAGCAGTTTGCGAAGTTCTAATTCACCCCTCCACTTT.

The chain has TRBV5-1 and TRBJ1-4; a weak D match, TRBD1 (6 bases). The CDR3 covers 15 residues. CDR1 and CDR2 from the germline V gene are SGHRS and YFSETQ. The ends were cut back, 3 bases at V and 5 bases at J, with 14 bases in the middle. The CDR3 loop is CASSYGQTQNEKLFF. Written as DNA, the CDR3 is TGCGCCAGCAGCTACGGACAGACCCAGAATGAAAAACTGTTTTTT.

In DNA, the CDR3 is TGTGCCAGCAGTTACTTAGGGGGCGGGACCGGGGAGCTGTTTTTT. Protein sequence: CASSYLGGGTGELFF. This chain connects TRBV6-6 to TRBJ2-2, with 7 positions matching TRBD1. Per germline, CDR1 MNHNY and CDR2 SVGAGI (reference sequence). CDR3 length: 15 amino acids. V shed 1 base, J shed 5 bases, and the junction held 4 bases outside the gene matches.

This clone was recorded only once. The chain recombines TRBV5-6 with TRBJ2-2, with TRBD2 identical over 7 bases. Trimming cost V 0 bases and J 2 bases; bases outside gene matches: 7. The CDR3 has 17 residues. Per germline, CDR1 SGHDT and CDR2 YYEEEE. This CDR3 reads CASSLGLWDYNTGELFF. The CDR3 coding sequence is TGTGCCAGCAGCTTGGGGTTATGGGACTATAACACCGGGGAGCTGTTTTTT.

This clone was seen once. The CDR3 spells CASSERTGGYGYTF. CDR3 DNA: TGCGCCAGCAGTGAAAGGACAGGGGGGTATGGCTACACCTTC. The chain recombines TRBV10-2 with TRBJ1-2, with 10 bases matching TRBD1. Germline CDR1 is WSHSY and CDR2 is SAAADI. Unmatched junction bases numbered 3, after V lost 3 bases and J lost 5 bases. This CDR3 is 14 amino acids long.

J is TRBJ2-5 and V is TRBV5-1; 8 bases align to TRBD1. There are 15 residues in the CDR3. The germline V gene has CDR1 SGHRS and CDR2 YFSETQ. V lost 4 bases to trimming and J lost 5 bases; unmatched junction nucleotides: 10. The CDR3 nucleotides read TGCGCCAGCAGCCCAACAGGGGGGAATTGGGAGACCCAGTACTTC. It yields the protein CASSPTGGNWETQYF. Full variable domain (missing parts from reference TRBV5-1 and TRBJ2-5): KAGVTQTPRYLIKTRGQQVTLSCSPISGHRSVSWYQQTPGQGLQFLFEYFSETQRNKGNFPGRFSGRQFSNSRSEMNVSTLELGDSALYLCASSPTGGNWETQYFGPGTRLLVL.

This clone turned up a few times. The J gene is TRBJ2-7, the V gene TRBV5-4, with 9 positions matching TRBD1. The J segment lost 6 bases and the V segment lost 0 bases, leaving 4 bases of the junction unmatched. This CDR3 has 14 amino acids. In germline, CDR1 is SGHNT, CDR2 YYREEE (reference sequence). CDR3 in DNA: TGTGCCAGCAGCTTGGGGGACAGGGAATCCGAGCAGTACTTC. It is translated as CASSLGDRESEQYF.

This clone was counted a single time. CDR3 nucleotide sequence: TGTGCCAGCAGTTTATGGGGGGGCCCAGATACGCAGTATTTT. It codes for CASSLWGGPDTQYF. The chain employs TRBV28 and TRBJ2-3; D may match TRBD1 or TRBD2 (6 bases each). The ends were cut back, 0 bases at V and 4 bases at J, with 8 bases in the middle. Germline assignment: CDR1 MDHEN and CDR2 SYDVKM. There are 14 residues in the CDR3.

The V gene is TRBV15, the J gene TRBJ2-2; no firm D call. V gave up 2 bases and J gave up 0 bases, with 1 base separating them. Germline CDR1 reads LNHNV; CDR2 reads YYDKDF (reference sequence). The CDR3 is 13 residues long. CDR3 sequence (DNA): TGTGCCACCAGCAGAACGAACACCGGGGAGCTGTTTTTT. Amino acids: CATSRTNTGELFF.

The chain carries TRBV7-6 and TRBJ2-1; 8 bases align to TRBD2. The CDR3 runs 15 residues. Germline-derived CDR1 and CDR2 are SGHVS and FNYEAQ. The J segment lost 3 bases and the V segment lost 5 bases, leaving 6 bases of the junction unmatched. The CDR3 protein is CASSQWTSFYNEQFF. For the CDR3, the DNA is TGTGCCAGCAGCCAATGGACTAGCTTCTACAATGAGCAGTTCTTC.

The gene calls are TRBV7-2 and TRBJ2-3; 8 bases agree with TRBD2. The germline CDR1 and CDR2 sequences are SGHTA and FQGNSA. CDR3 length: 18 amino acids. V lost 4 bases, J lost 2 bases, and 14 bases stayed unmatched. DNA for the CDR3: TGTGCCAGCAGCTCACCGACAGCCGGGACTAGGCTCACAGATACGCAGTATTTT. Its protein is CASSSPTAGTRLTDTQYF.

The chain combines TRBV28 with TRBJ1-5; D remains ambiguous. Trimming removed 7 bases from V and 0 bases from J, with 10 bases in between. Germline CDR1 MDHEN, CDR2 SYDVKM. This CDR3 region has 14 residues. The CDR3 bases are TGTGCCAGCAACGAGGGTTATAGCAATCAGCCCCAGCATTTT. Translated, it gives CASNEGYSNQPQHF.

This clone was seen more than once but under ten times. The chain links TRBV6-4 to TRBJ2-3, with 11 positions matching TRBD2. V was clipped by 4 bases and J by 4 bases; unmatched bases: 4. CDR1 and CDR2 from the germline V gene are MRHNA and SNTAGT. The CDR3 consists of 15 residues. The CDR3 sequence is CASSGTSGSSDTQYF. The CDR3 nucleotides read TGTGCCAGCAGTGGGACTAGCGGGTCATCAGATACGCAGTATTTT.

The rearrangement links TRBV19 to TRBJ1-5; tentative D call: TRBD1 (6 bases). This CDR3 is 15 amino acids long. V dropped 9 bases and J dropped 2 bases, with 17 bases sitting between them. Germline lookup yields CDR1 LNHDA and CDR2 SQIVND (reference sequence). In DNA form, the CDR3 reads TGTGCCAGCTGCCCACAGGGTATCGGCAATCAGCCCCAGCATTTT. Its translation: CASCPQGIGNQPQHF.

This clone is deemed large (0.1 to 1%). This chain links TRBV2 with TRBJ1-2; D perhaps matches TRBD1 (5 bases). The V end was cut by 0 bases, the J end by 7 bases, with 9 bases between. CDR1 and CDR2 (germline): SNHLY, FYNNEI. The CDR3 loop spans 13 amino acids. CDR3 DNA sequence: TGTGCCAGCAGTGAAGCGTTGACAGCTGGCTACACCTTC. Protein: CASSEALTAGYTF.

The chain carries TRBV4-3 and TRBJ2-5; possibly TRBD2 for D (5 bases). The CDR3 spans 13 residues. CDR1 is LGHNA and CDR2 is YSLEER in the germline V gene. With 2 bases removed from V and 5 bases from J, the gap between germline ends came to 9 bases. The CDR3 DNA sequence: TGCGCCAGCAGCCAAAGAGGGCAGGAGACCCAGTACTTC. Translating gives CASSQRGQETQYF.

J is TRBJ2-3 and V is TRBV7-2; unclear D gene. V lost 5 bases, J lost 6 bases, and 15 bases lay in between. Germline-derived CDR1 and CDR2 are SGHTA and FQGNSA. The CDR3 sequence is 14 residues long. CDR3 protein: CASSRLGPLDTQYF. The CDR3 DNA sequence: TGTGCCAGCAGCCGACTGGGCCCTTTGGATACGCAGTATTTT.